Each of the 26 T cell receptor beta chains below was sequenced from the same sample in a study of cytomegalovirus exposure and HLA in healthy donors. PCR used 60 Vbeta primers and 13 Jbeta primers. Sequenced by immunoSEQ multiplex PCR; TCRdb stores in-frame clones only, minus some. The sample has over 150,000 clones, approximately 72% seen once; the top ten hold roughly 1.4%. The sequencing input was PBMCs. The receptors stem from a man in his fifties in good health and CMV-seronegative.

This clone has more than one count but fewer than ten. The junction departs from germline at one end; a sequencing error may be responsible. V and J are TRBV2 and TRBJ2-7, with TRBD1 as a possible D gene (5 bases). The CDR3 extends over 13 amino acids. Germline assignment: CDR1 SNHLY and CDR2 FYNNEI. CDR3 residues: CASREDSTYEQYF. The CDR3 DNA is TGTGCCAGCAGGGAAGACAGCACCTACGAGCAGTACTTC.

The chain has TRBV7-9 and TRBJ2-2; 10 bases fit TRBD1. The germline gives CDR1 SEHNR, CDR2 FQNEAQ (reference sequence). V gave up 4 bases and J gave up 1 base; unmatched junction bases: 6. The CDR3 is 17 amino acids. The CDR3 protein is CASSSRQGALNTGELFF. The CDR3 nucleotides are TGTGCCAGCAGCTCACGACAGGGGGCCCTGAACACCGGGGAGCTGTTTTTT.

The CDR3 sequence: CAISEELAGGGTGELFF. The CDR3 nucleotides read TGTGCCATCAGTGAGGAACTAGCGGGGGGTGGCACCGGGGAGCTGTTTTTT. The genes are TRBV10-3 and TRBJ2-2; 12 nucleotides align to TRBD2. Germline CDR1 reads ENHRY; CDR2 reads SYGVKD. CDR3 size: 17 residues. V lost 2 bases, J lost 4 bases, and 5 bases stayed unmatched.

This clone was counted only a few times. This same CDR3 is encoded by further DNA sequences in the sample. The J gene is TRBJ2-7, the V gene TRBV5-6, with 7 positions matching TRBD1. CDR3 length equals 12 residues. V was clipped by 5 bases and J by 3 bases; unmatched bases: 2. Germline assignment: CDR1 SGHDT and CDR2 YYEEEE. In DNA form, the CDR3 reads TGTGCCAGCAGTAGGGACAGCTACGAGCAGTACTTC. Protein product: CASSRDSYEQYF. The entire variable domain, with the rest obtained from reference TRBV5-6 and TRBJ2-7, is as follows: DAGVTQSPTHLIKTRGQQVTLRCSPKSGHDTVSWYQQALGQGPQFIFQYYEEEERQRGNFPDRFSGHQFPNYSSELNVNALLLGDSALYLCASSRDSYEQYFGPGTRLTVT.

V gene TRBV5-4 combines with J gene TRBJ2-1, with 7 nucleotides matching TRBD2. Germline CDR1 is SGHNT and CDR2 is YYREEE (reference sequence). CDR3 length: 15 amino acids. Unmatched junction bases numbered 4, after V lost 4 bases and J lost 0 bases. CDR3 amino acids: CASSTLASSYNEQFF. CDR3 DNA: TGTGCCAGCAGCACACTAGCGAGCTCCTACAATGAGCAGTTCTTC.

The chain uses TRBV9 and TRBJ1-2; D possibly corresponds to TRBD1 (5 bases). Germline CDR1 and CDR2: SGDLS and YYNGEE. The CDR3 extends over 15 amino acids. Trimming pared 3 bases from V and 8 bases from J, leaving 20 bases between. The CDR3 sequence: CASSAQNRGGLGYTF. CDR3 coding DNA: TGTGCCAGCAGCGCCCAAAATAGGGGTGGTTTAGGCTACACCTTC.

The CDR3 DNA sequence: TGTGCCAGCAGCTTAATGGTCTCAGGGGGCAAGGATGAGCAGTTCTTC. Protein sequence: CASSLMVSGGKDEQFF. The V and J genes are TRBV7-3 and TRBJ2-1; 8 positions match TRBD1. V lost 1 base to trimming and J lost 8 bases; unmatched junction nucleotides: 10. The germline V gene encodes CDR1 SGHTA and CDR2 FQGTGA. The CDR3 totals 16 residues.

The rearrangement links TRBV5-1 to TRBJ2-2; weak D call: TRBD1 (7 bases). CDR1 and CDR2 (germline): SGHRS, YFSETQ. Trimming pared 0 bases from V and 5 bases from J, leaving 11 bases between. This CDR3 region has 15 residues. CDR3 amino acids: CASSLGQGGTGELFF. CDR3 DNA sequence: TGCGCCAGCAGCTTGGGCCAGGGGGGAACCGGGGAGCTGTTTTTT.

J is TRBJ2-5 and V is TRBV7-9, with unresolved D. Germline values: CDR1 SEHNR, CDR2 FQNEAQ (reference sequence). This CDR3 is 14 amino acids long. Trimming left V 5 bases short and J 2 bases short, with 12 bases between. CDR3 residues: CASSPRIGQETQYF. The CDR3 DNA reads as TGTGCCAGCAGCCCTAGGATAGGTCAAGAGACCCAGTACTTC.

This chain connects TRBV7-9 to TRBJ2-3; TRBD2 might be the D (5 bases). Germline CDR1 and CDR2: SEHNR and FQNEAQ (reference sequence). This CDR3 region has 14 residues. The germline V and J ends were trimmed by 5 bases and 1 base, with 10 bases remaining between them. Here the CDR3 DNA reads TGTGCCAGCAGCGAACGGACTGGCACAGATACGCAGTATTTT. Its translation is CASSERTGTDTQYF.

The V gene is TRBV14, the J gene TRBJ1-3; 7 bases match TRBD1. Germline V gives CDR1 SGHDN, CDR2 FVKESK. The CDR3 sequence is 15 residues long. V trimming: 1 base; J trimming: 4 bases; junction bases outside the gene matches: 4. CDR3 loop: CASSQGQGLGNTIYF. The CDR3 nucleotides read TGTGCCAGCAGCCAAGGACAGGGATTAGGAAACACCATATATTTT.

The chain links TRBV2 to TRBJ2-7, with D uncertain. Trimming shortened V by 7 bases and J by 0 bases, and 10 bases separated the two germline ends. Germline CDR1 is SNHLY and CDR2 is FYNNEI. This CDR3 contains 13 residues. This chain's CDR3 is CASTRWSSYEQYF. CDR3 DNA sequence: TGTGCCAGCACCCGCTGGAGCTCCTACGAGCAGTACTTC.

The CDR3 DNA reads as TGTGCCAGCAGCGTAGATGGTTCGAGGGCTGGAAACACCATATATTTT. Translated: CASSVDGSRAGNTIYF. The chain has TRBV9 and TRBJ1-3; D is uncertain. The germline V gene has CDR1 SGDLS and CDR2 YYNGEE. The V gene lost 0 bases and the J gene lost 2 bases, with 12 bases spanning the gap. This CDR3 is 16 amino acids long. The full variable domain, completed using reference TRBV9 and TRBJ1-3, is DSGVTQTPKHLITATGQRVTLRCSPRSGDLSVYWYQQSLDQGLQFLIQYYNGEERAKGNILERFSAQQFPDLHSELNLSSLELGDSALYFCASSVDGSRAGNTIYFGEGSWLTVV.

CDR3 in DNA: TGTGCCAGCAGCTTAGGCGGGAGGGCGAACACTGAAGCTTTCTTT. Protein sequence: CASSLGGRANTEAFF. The rearrangement uses TRBV7-9 and TRBJ1-1; D unresolved. Germline V CDR1 and CDR2: SEHNR, FQNEAQ (reference sequence). The CDR3 spans 15 residues. The germline V and J ends were trimmed by 1 base and 1 base, with 10 bases remaining between them.

This clone came up a few times. Other DNA sequences in this specimen translate into the identical CDR3. This chain uses TRBV6-4 with TRBJ2-3, with 8 bases fitting TRBD2. From germline, CDR1 is MRHNA and CDR2 SNTAGT. The CDR3 has 14 amino acids. The J segment lost 1 base and the V segment lost 3 bases, leaving 0 bases of the junction unmatched. The CDR3 spells CASSDSGGTDTQYF. The CDR3 DNA follows: TGTGCCAGCAGTGATAGCGGGGGCACAGATACGCAGTATTTT.

This clone came up a few times. This sequence joins TRBV6-5 and TRBJ2-7; 10 positions match TRBD1. There are 15 residues in the CDR3. CDR1 is MNHEY, CDR2 SVGAGI, per germline. After removal of 3 bases from V and 6 bases from J, the junction contained 8 bases not matched to a gene. The DNA for the CDR3 is TGTGCCAGCAGTTATATACGGACAGGGGGGGCCGAGCAGTACTTC. Translating it yields CASSYIRTGGAEQYF.

V is TRBV4-2 and J is TRBJ1-2; 8 positions agree with TRBD1. The germline V gene has CDR1 LGHNA and CDR2 YNFKEQ. The CDR3 spans 16 residues. Trimming removed 0 bases from V and 3 bases from J; junction bases left unmatched: 6. This CDR3 reads CASSQDVTGGHYGYTF. CDR3 in DNA: TGTGCCAGCAGCCAAGATGTAACAGGGGGACACTATGGCTACACCTTC.

The rearrangement links TRBV5-4 to TRBJ2-4; D is possibly TRBD2 (5 bases). Deletions cut 4 bases from V and 0 bases from J, with 14 bases between. CDR3 length: 16 amino acids. Germline V gene lookup returns CDR1 SGHNT and CDR2 YYREEE (reference sequence). CDR3 sequence reads: CASSPEASRAKNIQYF. CDR3 DNA sequence: TGTGCCAGCAGCCCGGAGGCTAGCAGAGCCAAAAACATTCAGTACTTC.

This clone showed up just a few times. V is TRBV11-3 and J is TRBJ2-3; TRBD2 matches 14 bases. Trimming removed 4 bases from V and 5 bases from J; junction bases left unmatched: 2. This CDR3 is 15 amino acids long. The germline V gene has CDR1 SGHNT and CDR2 YENEEA. CDR3 protein: CASSSGTSGGDTQYF. The CDR3 coding sequence is TGTGCCAGCAGCTCCGGGACTAGCGGGGGAGATACGCAGTATTTT.

The chain is built from TRBV10-3 and TRBJ1-1, with D unresolved. There are 13 residues in the CDR3. Trimming removed 0 bases from V and 6 bases from J, with 8 bases in between. Per the germline V gene, CDR1 is ENHRY and CDR2 is SYGVKD. The CDR3 bases are TGTGCCATCAGTGAGTCCAGATCCGCTGAAGCTTTCTTT. It is translated as CAISESRSAEAFF.

This chain uses TRBV6-5 with TRBJ2-1, with D perhaps matching TRBD2 (6 bases). Trimming cost V 6 bases and J 4 bases, with 16 bases left between them. Germline loops: CDR1 MNHEY, CDR2 SVGAGI. This CDR3 comprises 15 residues. The CDR3, as DNA: TGTGCCAGCAGACGACCCGGGGGTACTTACAATGAGCAGTTCTTC. Protein: CASRRPGGTYNEQFF.

The gene calls are TRBV28 and TRBJ2-2; D not certain. The CDR3 sequence is 15 residues long. Germline V gene lookup returns CDR1 MDHEN and CDR2 SYDVKM. V dropped 5 bases and J dropped 1 base, with 11 bases sitting between them. The CDR3 loop is CASSLPQWNTGELFF. The CDR3 nucleotides are TGTGCCAGCAGTCTCCCACAGTGGAACACCGGGGAGCTGTTTTTT.

The chain couples TRBV5-4 to TRBJ2-4, with 9 nucleotides matching TRBD1. From germline, CDR1 is SGHNT and CDR2 YYREEE (reference sequence). The CDR3 has 17 amino acids. V was clipped by 4 bases and J by 2 bases; unmatched bases: 10. The CDR3 DNA reads as TGTGCCAGCAGCCCCTCCGGGACAGGGTCAACCAAAAACATTCAGTACTTC. Amino acids: CASSPSGTGSTKNIQYF.

The chain joins TRBV5-6 to TRBJ2-7, with 8 bases that match TRBD1. This CDR3 is built from 17 residues. Trimming at V came to 4 bases and at J to 3 bases, leaving 15 bases not matched to a gene. CDR1 and CDR2 (germline): SGHDT, YYEEEE. This CDR3 reads CASSLGWGQAADYEQYF. DNA for the CDR3: TGTGCCAGCAGCCTCGGGTGGGGACAGGCCGCCGACTACGAGCAGTACTTC.

This clone was seen once. The chain uses TRBV6-5 and TRBJ2-7, with 9 nucleotides matching TRBD1. The CDR3 covers 15 residues. Trimming cost V 6 bases and J 4 bases; bases outside gene matches: 10. Germline loops: CDR1 MNHEY, CDR2 SVGAGI. The CDR3 nucleotides read TGTGCCAGCAGACTTACCGGGACAGGGCTTTACGAGCAGTACTTC. Protein product: CASRLTGTGLYEQYF.

The rearrangement links TRBV1 to TRBJ2-7; the table's TRBD1 call for D was not verified on the DNA. TRBV1 is assigned pseudogene status. This CDR3 has 16 residues. The CDR3 coding sequence is TGCACCAGCAGCCAAGAGGACAGGGGAGAACACTACGAGCAGTACTTC. It specifies CTSSQEDRGEHYEQYF.